What follows is one TCR beta chain and its context. CDR1 is MNHEY and CDR2 is SVGAGI in the germline V gene. The J segment lost 5 bases and the V segment lost 10 bases, leaving 7 bases of the junction unmatched. This CDR3 comprises 12 residues. The sample originates from a study of blood T cell repertoires in COVID-19. As for the study in general: Nucleic acid was either cDNA or gDNA, and it came from T cells, B-cell-depleted T cells, or PBMCs.

Assay used: immunoSEQ multiplex PCR; TCRdb lists only in-frame clones, some missing. Seen here are over 200,000 clones, roughly nine tenths observed once, and the top ten hold about 6%. V and J are TRBV6-5 and TRBJ2-5; TRBD2 matches at 7 bases. The sample consisted of peripheral blood. The receptor's source is a man aged 55 to 70 who had recovered from COVID-19. CDR3 in amino acids: CAIQRDGETQYF. The CDR3 DNA follows: TGTGCCATCCAGCGGGATGGTGAGACCCAGTACTTC.